The 5 T cell receptor beta chains below come from one sample, sequenced in a study of T-cell reconstitution after alpha-beta-depleted transplantation in children. Unique molecular identifiers featured in how the TCRbeta library was prepared. MiXCR, applied by TCRdb to the PCR reads, yields one record per CDR3 protein. Here the sample spans some 600,000 distinct CDR3 sequences, 10% to 15% being singletons. Sequencing used PBMCs, mostly from graft donor cells, obtained 360 days after TCRalphabeta/CD19-depleted stem cell transplant. The receptors were sampled from a male patient between 5 and 17 years old who had a stem cell transplant for acute myeloid leukemia, so the T cells may come from the graft donor.

This clonotype was found a few times. This chain connects TRBV7-6 to TRBJ2-3; TRBD1 agrees at 7 bases. The CDR3 has 17 residues. V shed 1 base, J shed 2 bases, and the junction held 9 bases outside the gene matches. Per germline, CDR1 SGHVS and CDR2 FNYEAQ. The CDR3 protein is CASSLVDLGGYTDTQYF. Here the CDR3 DNA reads TGTGCCAGCAGCTTAGTCGACTTAGGGGGCTACACAGATACGCAGTATTTT.

This clonotype was seen a few times. The chain carries TRBV7-8 and TRBJ2-1; D might be TRBD2 (5 bases). The germline V and J ends were trimmed by 5 bases and 6 bases, with 17 bases remaining between them. From germline, CDR1 is SGHVS and CDR2 FQNEAQ. The CDR3 is 15 amino acids. CDR3: CASSLRISGSNEQFF. The CDR3 DNA is TGTGCCAGCAGCCTCAGGATATCGGGGAGCAATGAGCAGTTCTTC.

This chain uses TRBV20-1 with TRBJ2-3; 13 positions match TRBD2. In germline, CDR1 is DFQATT, CDR2 SNEGSKA (reference sequence). This CDR3 comprises 14 residues. The CDR3 region has the DNA TGCAGCTTCGGACTAGCGGGAGAGACAGATACGCAGTATTTT. Protein: CSFGLAGETDTQYF.

This clonotype was picked up many times. The rearrangement links TRBV6-2 or TRBV6-3 to TRBJ2-2; 8 bases align to TRBD2. Trimming cost V 5 bases and J 0 bases; bases outside gene matches: 2. Germline lookup yields CDR1 MNHEY and CDR2 SVGEGT. The CDR3 has 15 residues. CDR3 DNA: TGTGCCAGCAGTGCGGGACTAGCGAACACCGGGGAGCTGTTTTTT. It yields the protein CASSAGLANTGELFF.

Ten or more counts support this clonotype. This chain uses TRBV12-3 or TRBV12-4 with TRBJ2-3, with a possible D match to TRBD2 (5 bases). The CDR3 contains 13 residues. V was trimmed by 2 bases and J by 3 bases, leaving 6 bases between them. CDR3 DNA: TGTGCCAGCAGTTTACAGCGGACAGATACGCAGTATTTT. Translating it yields CASSLQRTDTQYF.